These T cell receptor beta chains were read from a single sample in a study of blood T cell repertoires in COVID-19. Sequencing was performed with immunoSEQ multiplex PCR; in TCRdb, only in-frame clones are kept and a portion is missing. The sample has over 100,000 clones, over 60% seen once; the top ten hold about 4.5%. Sequencing was done on a sample of peripheral blood. These receptors all stem from a human donor in a cohort sampled during active or convalescent COVID-19. Both conserved end residues are part of each CDR3. D genes are given only for firm matches. Rows may omit the clone size; those that give it use once, few, many or a size class.

d_call	clone_size	v_call	j_call	cdr3_nt	cdr3_aa
NA	NA	TRBV3-1/TRBV3-2	TRBJ2-1	TGTGCCAGCACTCTAAAGCAGTTCTTC	CASTLKQFF
NA	NA	TRBV27	TRBJ1-5	TGTGCCAGCAGTTTTGGGGCAGGGAGCAATCAGCCCCAGCATTTT	CASSFGAGSNQPQHF
NA	NA	TRBV6-4	TRBJ2-3	TGTGCCAGCAGTGACTCGGGCTCAACGCAGTATTTT	CASSDSGSTQYF
TRBD2	NA	TRBV19	TRBJ2-1	TGTGCCAGTAGTATCGCGGGAGGGCCGTACAATGAGCAGTTCTTC	CASSIAGGPYNEQFF
TRBD2	once	TRBV4-2	TRBJ2-4	TGTGCCAGCAGCCAAGAGGCTAGCGGAGCCAAAAACATTCAGTACTTC	CASSQEASGAKNIQYF
NA	NA	TRBV19	TRBJ2-2	TGTGCCAGTAGTATCCAGGGATCGAACACCGGGGAGCTGTTTTTT	CASSIQGSNTGELFF
TRBD2	NA	TRBV9	TRBJ2-1	TGTGCCAGCAGTTTTAGCGGGAATGAGCAGTTCTTC	CASSFSGNEQFF
TRBD2	few	TRBV7-8	TRBJ2-2	TGTGCCAGCATCCTGGGAGGGATAGCGTCCACCGGGGAGCTGTTTTTT	CASILGGIASTGELFF
NA	NA	TRBV7-9	TRBJ1-3	TGTGCCAGCAGCTTCCCATCTGGAAACACCATATATTTT	CASSFPSGNTIYF
NA	NA	TRBV5-8	TRBJ2-7	TGTGCCAGCAGGCTACAGGGTGCCGAGCAGTACTTC	CASRLQGAEQYF
TRBD1	NA	TRBV2	TRBJ1-1	TGTGCCAGCAGTGTAGTCAGGGGGAGATCCCGCAACACTGAAGCTTTCTTT	CASSVVRGRSRNTEAFF
TRBD2	NA	TRBV6-6	TRBJ2-7	TGTGCCAGCAGGCGGGAGTCCGCCTACGAGCAGTACTTC	CASRRESAYEQYF
NA	once	TRBV28	TRBJ1-2	TGTGCCAGCATCCCGGGTTTTGTCCTCCGTGGCTACACCTTC	CASIPGFVLRGYTF
TRBD1	NA	TRBV4-2	TRBJ1-2	TGTGCCAGCAGCCAAGGAGGGGGCACTGGTATGGCAAATGGCTACACCTTC	CASSQGGGTGMANGYTF
TRBD1	NA	TRBV14	TRBJ2-5	TGTGCCAGCAGCCAAGGAGGGACAGAAGAGACCCAGTACTTC	CASSQGGTEETQYF
NA	NA	TRBV9	TRBJ1-2	TGTGCCAGCAGCGTAGATGAAGCCAACTATGGCTACACCTTC	CASSVDEANYGYTF
TRBD2	few	TRBV2	TRBJ2-7	TGTGCCAGCGATCTAGCGGGGCCGGAGGAGCAGTACTTC	CASDLAGPEEQYF
TRBD2	few	TRBV4-3	TRBJ2-1	TGCGCCAGCAGCTGGACTAGATACAATGAGCAGTTCTTC	CASSWTRYNEQFF
TRBD2	NA	TRBV4-2	TRBJ2-3	TGTGCCAGCAGCCAGAGGCCGACTAGCGGGAGGGGTAGCACAGATACGCAGTATTTT	CASSQRPTSGRGSTDTQYF
NA	few	TRBV3-1/TRBV3-2	TRBJ1-5	TGTGCCAGCAATTTACAGGGAAGCAATCAGCCCCAGCATTTT	CASNLQGSNQPQHF
NA	NA	TRBV18	TRBJ2-3	TGTGCCAGCTCGCGAGTGACAGCTACAGATACGCAGTATTTT	CASSRVTATDTQYF
NA	NA	TRBV3-1/TRBV3-2	TRBJ1-5	TGTGCCAGCAGCCAAGAGGTAGGGGGCAATCAGCCCCAGCATTTT	CASSQEVGGNQPQHF
NA	once	TRBV12-3/TRBV12-4	TRBJ2-7	TGTGCCAGCAGCCACCAGGGGTTCCACGAGCAGTACTTC	CASSHQGFHEQYF
NA	NA	TRBV6-6	TRBJ2-3	TGTGCCAGCAGTTACTTGGACTTCACAGATACGCAGTATTTT	CASSYLDFTDTQYF
TRBD1	NA	TRBV19	TRBJ1-6	TGTGCCAGTAGTCACGGGACAGCGATATGGGCTAATTCACCCCTCCACTTT	CASSHGTAIWANSPLHF
NA	NA	TRBV5-1	TRBJ1-5	TGCGCCAGCAGCTTGGCGGGGGGAGCTCAGCCCCAGCATTTT	CASSLAGGAQPQHF
NA	NA	TRBV14	TRBJ1-5	TGTGCCAGCAGCCCCATCAATCAGCCCCAGCATTTT	CASSPINQPQHF
NA	NA	TRBV29-1	TRBJ2-7	TGCAGCGTTGTCCCGGAGAACCACTACGAGCAGTACTTC	CSVVPENHYEQYF
NA	NA	TRBV14	TRBJ2-1	TGTGCCAGCAGCCAGGGCCACCCCAATGAGCAGTTCTTC	CASSQGHPNEQFF
TRBD2	once	TRBV7-2	TRBJ2-5	TGTGCCAGCACCAATCGGGGCGGGAGAGAGACCCAGTACTTC	CASTNRGGRETQYF
TRBD1	NA	TRBV24-1	TRBJ1-1	TGTGCCACCAGGACAGGGGGGAACACTGAAGCTTTCTTT	CATRTGGNTEAFF
TRBD2	NA	TRBV18	TRBJ2-3	TGTGCCAGCTCATCCTTAGCGGGAGGGGCGTCTACAGATACGCAGTATTTT	CASSSLAGGASTDTQYF
NA	few	TRBV13	TRBJ1-2	TGTGCCAGCAGCTACAGGGTTCACTATGGCTACACCTTC	CASSYRVHYGYTF
NA	NA	TRBV30	TRBJ2-1	TGTGCCTGGAGATACCCTCGAGAGGGGGTCGCTTTTGAGCAGTTCTTC	CAWRYPREGVAFEQFF
NA	NA	TRBV5-6	TRBJ1-5	TGTGCCAGCAGCTCAGGGTGGAGTAGGAGTCAGCCCCAGCATTTT	CASSSGWSRSQPQHF
TRBD2	NA	TRBV6-5	TRBJ2-3	TGTGCCAGCAGCTTAGCGGGGCGCACAGATACGCAGTATTTT	CASSLAGRTDTQYF
NA	NA	TRBV7-6	TRBJ2-7	TGTGCCAGCAGCTTAGACATTGGGCTTTCTGGGCAGGGTGCAAAGGAGCAGTACTTC	CASSLDIGLSGQGAKEQYF
NA	NA	TRBV20-1	TRBJ1-2	TGCAGTGCTAGTGTGGGACACTCAATCTATGGCTACACCTTC	CSASVGHSIYGYTF
TRBD1	NA	TRBV7-8	TRBJ2-7	TGTGCCAGCAGCGCACCCACAGGGGGCTCCTCCTACGAGCAGTACTTC	CASSAPTGGSSYEQYF
NA	NA	TRBV19	TRBJ1-5	TGTGCCAGTAGTATGTCTCCGACAGTTTATACGCATTTT	CASSMSPTVYTHF
NA	NA	TRBV9	TRBJ2-6	TGTGCCAGCAGCGTGGCCCGGGACACGGGTTTCGGGGCCAACGTCCTGACTTTC	CASSVARDTGFGANVLTF
TRBD2	NA	TRBV4-2	TRBJ2-1	TGTGCCAGCAGCCAAGATCTAGCGGGCGGCGGGTTCTTC	CASSQDLAGGGFF
TRBD2	NA	TRBV18	TRBJ2-7	TGTGCCAGCTCAACTTCAGAACTAGCGGGGGGGACCTACGAGCAGTACTTC	CASSTSELAGGTYEQYF
TRBD1	NA	TRBV2	TRBJ1-6	TGTGCCAGCAGTGCCCGGGACAGGGGTCATTCACCCCTCCACTTT	CASSARDRGHSPLHF
NA	NA	TRBV29-1	TRBJ1-3	TGCAGCGTTGAGTTCGTAGGGGCGCGTGGAAACACCATATATTTT	CSVEFVGARGNTIYF
NA	once	TRBV19	TRBJ1-4	TGTGCCAGTAGTTCCGGGTTCTCCTCCCTAACTAATGAAAAACTGTTTTTT	CASSSGFSSLTNEKLFF
TRBD1	NA	TRBV10-3	TRBJ1-2	TGTGCAGTGCCATCAAATCCGGCGGGCACCGGACAGGTTGGTGGCTACACCTTC	CAVPSNPAGTGQVGGYTF
NA	few	TRBV7-2	TRBJ2-7	TGTGCCAGCAGCTTAGCGCAGGGACAACTTCGGGGCGAGCAGTACTTC	CASSLAQGQLRGEQYF
TRBD2	once	TRBV5-1	TRBJ2-1	TGCGCCAGCAGCTTGACTAGCGGGACGTACTTGAGCTCCTACAATGAGCAGTTCTTC	CASSLTSGTYLSSYNEQFF
TRBD1	NA	TRBV3-1/TRBV3-2	TRBJ2-7	TGTGCCAGCAGCTACCACGGGACAGGGCGTGAGCAGTACTTC	CASSYHGTGREQYF
TRBD1	NA	TRBV5-4	TRBJ2-3	TGTGCCAGCAGCTTAAGGACAGGGGGCACAGATACGCAGTATTTT	CASSLRTGGTDTQYF
NA	NA	TRBV3-1/TRBV3-2	TRBJ1-6	TGTGCCAGCAGCCAAGACAACTTCAGGGGCTATAATTCACCCCTCCACTTT	CASSQDNFRGYNSPLHF
TRBD1	few	TRBV9	TRBJ2-7	TGTGCCAGCAGCCCTGGGACAGGAGACTACGAGCAGTACTTC	CASSPGTGDYEQYF